This TCR beta chain was obtained from a study of a mutant IDH1 vaccine in newly diagnosed glioma. At the level of the study: During weeks 1, 3, 5, 7, 11, 15, 19 and 23, patients received eight vaccinations. Study-wide results and caveats: Among patients, 93.3% showed immune responses induced by the vaccine.

Documented time point: week 5, during vaccination. Vaccinated patients received 300 ug of mutant IDH1 20-mer peptide per dose, with topical imiquimod. Data came from immunoSEQ multiplex PCR; TCRdb stores just in-frame clones and leaves some out. This sample has about 25,000 clones, with 65% to 80% found just once. The CDR3 consists of 15 residues. Trimming cost V 4 bases and J 0 bases, with 10 bases left between them. Germline CDR1 and CDR2: SGHAT and FQNNGV. Of note for this clone: Its specificity is unknown.

Sequencing used PBMCs, obtained from a glioma patient whose treatment included an IDH1 peptide vaccine. The chain is built from TRBV11-2 and TRBJ2-1; possibly TRBD2 for D (6 bases). The receptor was isolated from a man aged 35 to 55 with glioma. The CDR3 DNA reads TGTGCCAGCAGCTGGGACTCGAGCTCCTACAATGAGCAGTTCTTC. Protein sequence: CASSWDSSSYNEQFF.